Presented here are 28 T cell receptor beta chains from one specimen sequenced in a study of blood T cell repertoires in COVID-19. The data were produced by immunoSEQ multiplex PCR, yet TCRdb's version contains in-frame clones alone and is incomplete. The sample lists around 380,000 clones, roughly four fifths occurring once. Sequenced material: peripheral blood. The origin of the receptors is a human donor with acute or convalescent COVID-19. The donor label of this sample is uncertain.

A remark on this clone: One end of the junction is discordant with germline, which a read error may explain. The chain links TRBV12-5 to TRBJ2-1; 14 bases fit TRBD2. Germline V CDR1 and CDR2: LGHNT, FRNRAP. The CDR3 consists of 12 residues. CDR3 bases: TGTGCTAGTGGGGGGACTAGCGGGAGTACGGTCTTC. Encoded protein: CASGGTSGSTVF.

The chain recombines TRBV25-1 with TRBJ1-6, with 9 bases aligning to TRBD1. CDR1 and CDR2 from the germline V gene are MGHDK and SYGVNS. The junction had 13 bases not matched to a gene; V was cut back by 10 bases and J by 0 bases. The CDR3 length is 18 residues. The CDR3 protein is CATSQDRGGGSYNSPLHF. CDR3 in DNA: TGTGCCACCTCCCAGGACAGGGGAGGAGGCTCCTATAATTCACCCCTCCACTTT.

V and J are TRBV2 and TRBJ1-5, with D uncertain. The CDR3 sequence is 15 residues long. V lost 4 bases to trimming and J lost 4 bases, with 14 bases between them. Germline V lookup: CDR1 SNHLY, CDR2 FYNNEI. For the CDR3, the DNA is TGTGCCAGCAGTGGGACTTACAAAAGAAATCAGCCCCAGCATTTT. It codes for CASSGTYKRNQPQHF.

The chain joins TRBV12-3 or TRBV12-4 to TRBJ1-2; no clear D gene. V lost 5 bases and J lost 5, with 12 bases in between. The CDR3 spans 13 residues. The CDR3: CASSPRGGYGYTF. The DNA of the CDR3 is TGTGCCAGCAGTCCTCGAGGAGGTTATGGCTACACCTTC.

The genes are TRBV15 and TRBJ2-1; 10 bases line up with TRBD1. Germline V gene sequence: CDR1 LNHNV, CDR2 YYDKDF (reference sequence). The CDR3 spans 16 residues. The trim removed 1 base at V and 8 bases at J, leaving 8 bases unmatched. The CDR3 sequence is CATSRGLGQGLDEQFF. In DNA form, the CDR3 reads TGTGCCACCAGCAGAGGGTTGGGACAGGGGTTAGATGAGCAGTTCTTC.

The chain links TRBV7-2 to TRBJ1-1; D remains ambiguous. There are 14 residues in the CDR3. Between the trimmed V and J ends, which lost 1 base and 1 base, there was a span of 7 bases. CDR1 is SGHTA and CDR2 is FQGNSA in the germline V gene. CDR3 protein: CASSLVRSNTEAFF. Written as DNA, the CDR3 is TGTGCCAGCAGCTTAGTGCGCTCGAACACTGAAGCTTTCTTT.

The chain couples TRBV6-2 or TRBV6-3 to TRBJ1-1, with a weak D call TRBD1 (5 bases). The V end was cut by 2 bases, the J end by 4 bases, with 11 bases between. CDR3 size: 14 residues. Per germline, CDR1 MNHEY and CDR2 SVGEGT. The CDR3 nucleotides are TGTGCCAGCAGTTACCTAGGGGTTGGCACTGAAGCTTTCTTT. Protein product: CASSYLGVGTEAFF.

The chain couples TRBV4-1 to TRBJ2-3, with D maybe TRBD1 (6 bases). From germline, CDR1 is MGHRA and CDR2 YSYEKL. The CDR3 spans 17 residues. V lost 2 bases and J lost 0, with 15 bases in between. The CDR3, as DNA: TGCGCCAGCAGCCAATTCTTACAGGGAGTGAGCACAGATACGCAGTATTTT. Translation gives CASSQFLQGVSTDTQYF.

The rearrangement links TRBV5-1 to TRBJ2-1; 9 bases fit TRBD1. V shed 4 bases and J 9 bases; nucleotides not matched to a gene: 5. This CDR3 has 13 amino acids. CDR1 and CDR2 (germline): SGHRS, YFSETQ. CDR3 sequence: CASSPDRGAEQFF. The CDR3 DNA is TGCGCCAGCAGCCCGGACAGGGGTGCTGAGCAGTTCTTC.

This chain connects TRBV30 to TRBJ1-5, with 9 bases that match TRBD1. Germline CDR1 reads GTSNPN; CDR2 reads SVGIG (reference sequence). This CDR3 region has 19 residues. V was clipped by 1 base and J by 0 bases; unmatched bases: 13. The CDR3 coding sequence is TGTGCCTGGAGTGGGCGGAGGACAGGGGAATTTTATAGCAATCAGCCCCAGCATTTT. As protein: CAWSGRRTGEFYSNQPQHF.

The chain couples TRBV14 to TRBJ2-1, with 11 bases matching TRBD2. The CDR3 contains 16 residues. The germline V gene has CDR1 SGHDN and CDR2 FVKESK. V was clipped by 3 bases and J by 4 bases; unmatched bases: 5. CDR3 sequence (DNA): TGTGCCAGCAGCCAGTTAGCGGGAGGGAAGTACAATGAGCAGTTCTTC. Translation gives CASSQLAGGKYNEQFF.

This clone was recorded a few times. The chain carries TRBV4-1 and TRBJ1-5; tentative D call: TRBD1 (6 bases). The CDR3 sequence is 15 residues long. V was clipped by 0 bases and J by 4 bases, with 10 bases between them. The germline CDR1 and CDR2 sequences are MGHRA and YSYEKL. The CDR3 loop is CASSQDRTANQPQHF. The CDR3 DNA sequence: TGCGCCAGCAGCCAAGATAGGACAGCTAATCAGCCCCAGCATTTT.

J is TRBJ1-4 and V is TRBV4-2; TRBD1 is a possible D gene (6 bases). The germline V gene encodes CDR1 LGHNA and CDR2 YNFKEQ. V was shortened by 1 base and J by 5 bases, with 23 bases between the two germline ends. CDR3 length equals 19 residues. CDR3 in amino acids: CASSQVSIATGRLNEKLFF. The CDR3 nucleotides read TGTGCCAGCAGCCAAGTCTCTATCGCGACAGGACGCCTGAATGAAAAACTGTTTTTT.

V and J are TRBV7-9 and TRBJ2-4, with a tentative D call TRBD1 (6 bases). With 3 bases removed from V and 5 bases from J, the gap between germline ends came to 14 bases. Germline CDR1 is SEHNR and CDR2 is FQNEAQ (reference sequence). CDR3 length equals 15 residues. The CDR3 is CASSFLTQGENIQYF. The CDR3 DNA reads TGTGCCAGCAGCTTTCTAACACAGGGAGAAAACATTCAGTACTTC.

The chain carries TRBV6-5 and TRBJ2-7; maybe TRBD2 (5 bases). Trimming removed 0 bases from V and 4 bases from J, with 16 bases in between. Germline values: CDR1 MNHEY, CDR2 SVGAGI. This CDR3 spans 16 amino acids. The CDR3 loop is CASSYSGARAGYEQYF. CDR3 DNA sequence: TGTGCCAGCAGTTACTCCGGAGCGAGGGCAGGTTACGAGCAGTACTTC.

The chain couples TRBV11-2 to TRBJ2-7; D may be TRBD2 (6 bases). The CDR3 extends over 15 amino acids. Trimming shortened V by 1 base and J by 1 base, and 11 bases separated the two germline ends. Germline V gene lookup returns CDR1 SGHAT and CDR2 FQNNGV. The CDR3 region is CASSLADGRSYEQYF. CDR3 in DNA: TGTGCCAGCAGCTTAGCGGATGGGAGGTCCTACGAGCAGTACTTC.

The V gene is TRBV6-5, the J gene TRBJ1-1; 9 nucleotides line up with TRBD1. CDR1 and CDR2 (germline): MNHEY, SVGAGI. CDR3 length: 15 residues. Trimming took 2 bases from V and 4 from J; bases not matched to a gene: 5. CDR3 sequence (DNA): TGTGCCAGCAGTTACACCGGGACAGGGACCACTGAAGCTTTCTTT. It yields the protein CASSYTGTGTTEAFF.

The V call is TRBV18, the J call TRBJ1-2; D is undetermined. Trimming stripped 2 bases from V and 3 bases from J, with 13 bases between. This CDR3 has 15 residues. Germline V gives CDR1 KGHSH, CDR2 LQKENI. The CDR3 spells CASSPSDFGYYGYTF. The DNA for the CDR3 is TGTGCCAGCTCACCATCCGACTTCGGGTACTATGGCTACACCTTC.

The rearrangement uses TRBV27 and TRBJ2-1; 10 positions agree with TRBD2. Per germline, CDR1 MNHEY and CDR2 SMNVEV (reference sequence). After removal of 6 bases from V and 2 bases from J, the junction contained 10 bases not matched to a gene. The CDR3 covers 17 residues. CDR3 loop: CASSRSGLAPAYNEQFF. CDR3 nucleotide sequence: TGTGCCAGCAGCCGCTCGGGACTAGCGCCGGCCTACAATGAGCAGTTCTTC.

Only one count was recorded for this clone. V and J are TRBV2 and TRBJ1-5; weak D call: TRBD1 (5 bases). Deletions cut 6 bases from V and 2 bases from J, with 14 bases between. This CDR3 has 15 amino acids. Germline CDR1 is SNHLY and CDR2 is FYNNEI. CDR3 sequence: CASSLGRGGNQPQHF. CDR3 coding DNA: TGTGCCAGCAGCCTGGGGAGGGGCGGCAATCAGCCCCAGCATTTT.

The rearrangement uses TRBV28 and TRBJ1-5; D gene ambiguous. CDR3 size: 12 residues. Trimming pared 5 bases from V and 3 bases from J, leaving 5 bases between. Germline CDR1 is MDHEN and CDR2 is SYDVKM. CDR3 nucleotides: TGTGCCAGCAGTCTTAACAATCAGCCCCAGCATTTT. This encodes CASSLNNQPQHF.

The chain combines TRBV14 with TRBJ1-1; perhaps TRBD1 as D (5 bases). The CDR3 extends over 13 amino acids. Trimming removed 7 bases at V and 2 bases at J, with 11 bases between. Germline CDR1 reads SGHDN; CDR2 reads FVKESK. CDR3 nucleotides: TGTGCCAGCAATTTTGACAGAAACACTGAAGCTTTCTTT. The encoded protein is CASNFDRNTEAFF.

This clone occurred once. This rearrangement joins TRBV6-5 to TRBJ1-5; tentatively, D is TRBD1 (5 bases). Germline values: CDR1 MNHEY, CDR2 SVGAGI. Trimming pared 6 bases from V and 5 bases from J, leaving 17 bases between. This CDR3 contains 15 residues. The CDR3 DNA reads TGTGCCAGCAGGGACCCGGGGGGAGGCTATCAGCCCCAGCATTTT. Protein product: CASRDPGGGYQPQHF.

The rearrangement uses TRBV7-8 and TRBJ2-1; 7 bases align to TRBD2. Germline V gene lookup returns CDR1 SGHVS and CDR2 FQNEAQ. CDR3 length equals 17 residues. V trimming: 5 bases; J trimming: 5 bases; junction bases outside the gene matches: 15. Here the CDR3 DNA reads TGTGCCAGCAGCCGTTGGGAGGGCCTCACTTCCGACAATGAGCAGTTCTTC. Translation gives CASSRWEGLTSDNEQFF.

This chain connects TRBV5-4 to TRBJ1-4; 7 bases fit TRBD1. The V segment lost 7 bases and the J segment 7 bases; nucleotides outside the gene matches: 10. The CDR3 length is 14 residues. Per germline, CDR1 SGHNT and CDR2 YYREEE (reference sequence). The CDR3 region is CASSKGAAREKLFF. The CDR3 coding sequence is TGTGCCAGCTCGAAGGGGGCGGCACGTGAAAAACTGTTTTTT.

This clone showed up just a few times. The rearrangement links TRBV28 to TRBJ1-5; 7 bases match TRBD1. The V gene's germline CDR1 is MDHEN and CDR2 SYDVKM. This CDR3 region has 16 residues. Losses at the gene ends were 0 bases for V and 0 bases for J; bases not matched to a gene: 2. The CDR3 loop is CASSLWGQYSNQPQHF. DNA for the CDR3: TGTGCCAGCAGTTTATGGGGACAGTATAGCAATCAGCCCCAGCATTTT.

This clone turned up a few times. With a much larger clone just one base away, this may be a read error. Within the sample, other DNA sequences also encode this same CDR3. The CDR3 coding sequence is TGCGCCAGCAGCTTGGGGCAGATGAACACTGAAGCTTTCTTT. This gives the protein CASSLGQMNTEAFF. The gene calls are TRBV5-1 and TRBJ1-1; no reliable D call. V dropped 0 bases and J dropped 0 bases, with 6 bases sitting between them. CDR3 size: 14 residues. The germline V gene encodes CDR1 SGHRS and CDR2 YFSETQ.

The chain is built from TRBV29-1 and TRBJ2-1; 10 positions match TRBD2. With V trimmed by 4 bases and J by 4 bases, 7 bases remained unmatched. The V gene's germline CDR1 is SQVTM and CDR2 ANQGSEA. The CDR3 has 15 amino acids. The CDR3 region is CSVVRLAGAYNEQFF. Here the CDR3 DNA reads TGCAGCGTTGTACGGCTAGCGGGAGCTTACAATGAGCAGTTCTTC.